This TCR beta chain was documented in a study of CD8 T cells in Susac syndrome. Study-level background: Treatment at blood withdrawal was none, corticosteroids, or intravenous immunoglobulin alone in Susac syndrome patients. Study results and limitations: Peak Susac CD8+ clonal expansion was seen in TEMRA cells and active patients.

Germline CDR1 is LNHNV and CDR2 is YYDKDF (reference sequence). Unmatched junction bases numbered 4, after V lost 0 bases and J lost 2 bases. The CDR3 covers 15 residues. Random hexamers were used to reverse transcribe the RNA input (roughly 0.5 to 1 ug). Each CDR3 protein is one row after TCRdb ran MiXCR on the immunoSEQ multiplex PCR reads. The sample carries approximately 94,000 distinct CDR3 sequences, about 95% recorded once. The authors negatively isolated CD8+ and CD4+ T cells and FACS-enriched TEMRA cells. This clonotype has only one observation. Antigen: not known. The chain joins TRBV15 to TRBJ2-7, with 7 positions matching TRBD1. The sample was CD8+ T cells from PBMCs. This sequence was found in a human donor with Susac syndrome. As DNA, the CDR3 is TGTGCCACCAGCAGAGAGGACAGGCCCACCTACGAGCAGTACTTC. It yields the protein CATSREDRPTYEQYF.